The clone carrying this TCR beta chain was found many times. Its specificity is unknown. The source of the sample is a study of read filtering for tumor transcriptome and immune sequencing. Study-level information: R-ISS stage counts were under ten for I, approximately 16 for II, about seven for III. DNase treatment preceded whole-transcriptome library preparation. Study-level findings and limits: Without single-read clonotypes, shared clonotype proportions correlated more between IR-seq and RNA-seq.

From 300 to 400 ng of RNA, a library with molecular barcoded alpha/delta and beta/gamma adaptors was made. MiXCR was run by TCRdb on the reads, yielding one entry per CDR3 protein. Among around 48,000 distinct CDR3 sequences listed, approximately 18% were seen once. V dropped 0 bases and J dropped 7 bases, with 16 bases sitting between them. CDR1 and CDR2 (germline): SGHTA, FQGNSA. There are 16 residues in the CDR3. This sequence originates from a donor at least 40 years old with multiple myeloma. The sequencing input was a population of CD138-negative cells sorted from bone marrow. The chain employs TRBV7-2 and TRBJ2-1; D is undetermined. CDR3 protein: CASSLATSLGINEQFF. CDR3 DNA: TGTGCCAGCAGCTTAGCCACCAGTCTAGGTATTAATGAGCAGTTCTTC.